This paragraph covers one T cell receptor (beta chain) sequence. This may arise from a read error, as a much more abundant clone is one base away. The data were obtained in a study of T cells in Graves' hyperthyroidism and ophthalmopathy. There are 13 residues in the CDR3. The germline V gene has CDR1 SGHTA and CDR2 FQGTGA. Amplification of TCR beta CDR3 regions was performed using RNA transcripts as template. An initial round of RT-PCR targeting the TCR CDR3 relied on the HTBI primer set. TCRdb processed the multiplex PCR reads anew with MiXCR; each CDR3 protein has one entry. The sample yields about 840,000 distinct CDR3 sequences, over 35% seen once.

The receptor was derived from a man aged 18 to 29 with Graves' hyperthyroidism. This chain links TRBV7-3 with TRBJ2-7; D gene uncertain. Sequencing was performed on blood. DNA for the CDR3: TGTGCCAGCAGCTTATCGCGGCGCGACGAGCAGTGCTTC. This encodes CASSLSRRDEQCF.